This TCR beta chain was obtained from a study of blood T cells in healthy people across ages (dated by TCRdb to between 2014 and 2016). Background for the entire study: In model experiments, template switching captured about one uniquely barcoded TCR beta cDNA molecule for every two T cells. Age-related changes in TCR beta repertoire diversity were measured in the study by deep sequencing normalized with unique cDNA molecular identifiers. Donors were grouped into four age groups: young (average roughly 17 years), middle-aged (about 38), aged (roughly 67) and long-lived (just over 80). To avoid experimental bias, donors of different ages were distributed randomly across sequencing lanes. For two donors (one aged 18 to 30 and one aged 80 or older), the study analyzed two additional independent replicas of 1 million unique cDNA reads from the same blood draw.

A note on this clonotype: There is no known antigen for this receptor. Base quality data are lacking; no much larger clone is found one base away.

Broad study findings and their caveats: As age increased, observed TCR beta diversity per million T cells dropped in a roughly linear way, and a significant reduction was already evident by age around 41. A strong correlation was found between observed TCR beta diversity and the percentage of naive T cells measured by flow cytometry. Donor CMV infection status was unknown, potentially confounding age-related changes in expanded clonotypes. Compared with the aged group, the long-lived group had more naive CD4+ T cells, fewer expanded clones and increased TCR diversity, a pattern suggesting age selection. Conclusive comparison of naive and antigen-experienced compartments was prevented by the profiling of bulk unsorted PBMCs. Total diversity estimates from one million sequenced T cells were considered lower bounds and underestimates.

The 39 donors, aged 6 to 90 years, were systemically healthy Caucasian individuals from Russia. Ten milliliters of peripheral blood were drawn from each donor into EDTA-treated Vacutainer tubes. Ficoll-Paque density-gradient centrifugation was used to isolate PBMCs, with at least 6 million obtained per sample. Total RNA, at least 6 micrograms per sample, was extracted from PBMCs with Trizol reagent. For every donor, flow cytometry on a PBMC aliquot measured the percentage of naive CD45RAhigh/CD27high T cells. The CDR3 sequence holds 13 residues, the cysteine and phenylalanine included. Left in the record is the CDR3 DNA by itself, 39 bases read in frame from the first base. The germline V gene encodes CDR1 SQVTM and CDR2 ANQGSEA. Library creation used 5' RACE. Reads for this sample came from an Illumina HiSeq 2500. The second PCR ran for roughly 6 to 11 cycles and used a J-beta primer mix along with a sample-barcoded 5' primer. A template-switch 5' adaptor carrying 12 random nucleotides introduced a unique molecular identifier onto each TCR beta cDNA molecule. Each sample yielded at least 2.5 million CDR3-containing paired-end reads. First-strand cDNA synthesis was performed from all RNA using the Mint cDNA synthesis kit, with priming by a TRBC-specific oligonucleotide. All cDNA was treated with uracil-DNA glycosylase and then went through a first 18-cycle PCR with the universal primers M1SS and BC2_uni_R. In the paper's pipeline: For normalization, 1 million high-quality reads were randomly selected from each sample, with every read carrying a distinct molecular identifier. Reads sharing molecular identifiers were discarded rather than binned into consensus sequences. MiTCR, run with a Q25 quality threshold and the strictest error-elimination algorithm, handled CDR3 identification, clonotype clustering and error correction. Lower-bound total TCR beta diversity was estimated with a nonparametric unseen species model using Euler transformation. Using fastp trimming at Q25 and MiXCR clonotype assembly, TCRdb reanalyzed the public sequencing data and kept in-frame beta chains. Every CDR3 protein is listed once, alongside the most common genes and DNA of its rows. These V and J calls are TCRdb output, not the study's own analysis. This sample gives about 830,000 distinct CDR3 sequences in total; under 80% of them show up just once. The ten largest clones add up to roughly 25% of the sample.

The receptor was isolated from a man aged 30 to 39 in good health. The sequence links TRBV29-1 to TRBJ2-4; the junction holds 7 bases that match TRBD1. The J call may be incorrect, as the DNA end agrees better with TRBJ2-7. Input material: blood. The CDR3 corresponds to CSVYDRDLHEQYF. The nucleotide sequence is TGCAGCGTTTATGACAGGGACCTCCACGAGCAGTACTTC.